This T cell receptor (beta chain) was sequenced for a study of metastatic and nonmetastatic thyroid tumors. Patients underwent thyroid surgery, and none had received any treatment before it. In regard to this clone: One junction end disagrees with the germline gene, perhaps due to a read error.

TCRdb used MiXCR to call clones anew from the PCR reads. The repertoire holds tens of thousands of clones, with roughly 12% as singletons. The CDR3 is 11 residues long. Germline V gives CDR1 MNHEY, CDR2 SVGEGT. The sequence came from a female donor with papillary thyroid cancer or a benign thyroid nodule (not recorded which). Some clones in this sample may be carry-over from other donors' samples. Sequenced: blood. The chain has TRBV6-2 or TRBV6-3 and TRBJ2-4, with D perhaps being TRBD1 or TRBD2 (5 bases each). CDR3 loop: CAGSGGHIQYF. The CDR3 DNA sequence: TGTGCCGGCAGTGGGGGTCACATTCAGTACTTC.